The clone carrying this TCR beta chain has only a few counts. Its specificity is not known. V was trimmed by 2 bases and J by 4 bases, leaving 5 bases between them. Germline V gives CDR1 MNHNS, CDR2 SASEGT. The CDR3 runs 12 residues. Every isolated RNA sample was fully reverse transcribed, so sequencing captured expressed TCRB transcripts. TCRdb's copy holds only in-frame clones and misses some; the assay was immunoSEQ multiplex PCR. The sample shows around 250,000 clones, around an eighth of them seen only once. These data are taken from a study of beta chain features in type 1 diabetes. General observations from the study: Within the patient group, naive, central memory and Treg TCRB repertoires appeared more similar to each other than within healthy donors. For Type 1 diabetes patients, all four CD4+ subsets carried TCRB CDR3s that were moderately but significantly shorter.

Using CD45RO/CCR7/CD25/CD127/CD95/CD27, CD4+ naive, central memory, regulatory and stem cell-like memory cells were sorted. Input material: naive CD4+ T cells from blood. The TCR sequence derives from a man aged 25 to 45 with type 1 diabetes. The chain uses TRBV6-1 and TRBJ1-2; D is unclear. For the CDR3, the DNA is TGTGCCAGCAGTGAATACAGCTATGGCTACACCTTC. Its protein product is CASSEYSYGYTF.